The 30 T cell receptor beta chains listed next were all sequenced from one sample in a study of T cell clones after liver transplantation. Produced via immunoSEQ multiplex PCR; TCRdb's table is partial and in-frame only. The sample has 45,000 to 60,000 clones, roughly 90% seen once. The material was CD8+ T cells from blood, obtained 12 months after liver transplant. These receptors were obtained from a human patient who received a liver transplant. A share of the T cells may be of graft donor origin.

This clone appeared a few times. The chain employs TRBV2 and TRBJ2-7, with 8 bases lining up with TRBD2. Germline trimming cut 7 bases from V and 3 bases from J; bases unmatched to any gene: 5. Per the germline V gene, CDR1 is SNHLY and CDR2 is FYNNEI. This CDR3 has 13 amino acids. CDR3 residues: CASNRGRNYEQYF. CDR3 nucleotide sequence: TGTGCCAGCAATCGCGGGAGGAACTACGAGCAGTACTTC.

In this sample, this clone turned up once. V is TRBV6-6 and J is TRBJ1-1; 9 positions agree with TRBD1. Germline V gene sequence: CDR1 MNHNY, CDR2 SVGAGI (reference sequence). The trim removed 2 bases at V and 7 bases at J, leaving 5 bases unmatched. The CDR3 runs 14 residues. The CDR3 DNA follows: TGTGCCAGCAGTTACGCGGGACAGGGCTATGAAGCTTTCTTT. Translated: CASSYAGQGYEAFF.

This clone has ten or more counts. The CDR3 region has the DNA TGTGCCAGCAAAGGGGGCTTGGGGACTGAAGCTTTCTTT. It encodes CASKGGLGTEAFF. V usage is TRBV6-5 and J usage is TRBJ1-1, with TRBD1 matching over 7 bases. This CDR3 comprises 13 residues. The V gene's germline CDR1 is MNHEY and CDR2 SVGAGI. The V gene end was trimmed by 7 bases and the J gene end by 5 bases; junction bases not matched to a gene: 7.

This chain joins TRBV28 and TRBJ2-7; 8 bases are a match to TRBD1. The CDR3 is 13 residues long. Trimming at V came to 6 bases and at J to 4 bases, leaving 5 bases not matched to a gene. Germline V gene sequence: CDR1 MDHEN, CDR2 SYDVKM. CDR3 region: CASRGQGYYEQYF. CDR3 sequence (DNA): TGTGCCAGCAGAGGACAGGGCTATTACGAGCAGTACTTC. Full variable domain (missing parts from reference TRBV28 and TRBJ2-7): DVKVTQSSRYLVKRTGEKVFLECVQDMDHENMFWYRQDPGLGLRLIYFSYDVKMKEKGDIPEGYSVSREKKERFSLILESASTNQTSMYLCASRGQGYYEQYFGPGTRLTVT.

The V and J genes are TRBV12-5 and TRBJ2-1; the D is unclear. Trimming cost V 10 bases and J 2 bases, with 18 bases left between them. This CDR3 is built from 15 residues. CDR1 is LGHNT, CDR2 FRNRAP, per germline. CDR3 in amino acids: CATKKGPRPYNEQFF. DNA of the CDR3: TGTGCTACCAAGAAAGGGCCCAGGCCCTACAATGAGCAGTTCTTC. Filled out from reference TRBV12-5 and TRBJ2-1, the complete variable domain reads DARVTQTPRHKVTEMGQEVTMRCQPILGHNTVFWYRQTMMQGLELLAYFRNRAPLDDSGMPKDRFSAEMPDATLATLKIQPSEPRDSAVYFCATKKGPRPYNEQFFGPGTRLTVL.

A word on this clone: A read error may produce the germline difference seen at one junction end. The chain carries TRBV29-1 and TRBJ2-1; a possible D gene is TRBD2 (7 bases). The CDR3 contains 10 residues. Germline assignment: CDR1 SQVTM and CDR2 ANQGSEA. The DNA for the CDR3 is TGCAGCGTGGCGGAGGAAGGGGGGGTCTTC. Protein product: CSVAEEGGVF.

This chain connects TRBV7-8 to TRBJ2-7, with 12 bases aligning to TRBD2. V trimming: 1 base; J trimming: 6 bases; junction bases outside the gene matches: 10. The CDR3 is made up of 17 amino acids. The V gene's germline CDR1 is SGHVS and CDR2 FQNEAQ. The CDR3 sequence is CASSLGLAGGPEFEQYF. The CDR3 nucleotides read TGTGCCAGCAGCTTAGGGCTAGCGGGAGGGCCCGAATTCGAGCAGTACTTC. Complete variable domain (other parts from reference TRBV7-8 and TRBJ2-7): GAGVSQSPRYKVAKRGQDVALRCDPISGHVSLFWYQQALGQGPEFLTYFQNEAQLDKSGLPSDRFFAERPEGSVSTLKIQRTQQEDSAVYLCASSLGLAGGPEFEQYFGPGTRLTVT.

V is TRBV15 and J is TRBJ1-5; D gene unclear. Germline V lookup: CDR1 LNHNV, CDR2 YYDKDF (reference sequence). Deletions cut 4 bases from V and 3 bases from J, with 7 bases between. The CDR3 extends over 13 amino acids. The CDR3, as DNA: TGTGCCACCAGCAACATCCTCAATCAGCCCCAGCATTTT. Translating gives CATSNILNQPQHF.

The rearrangement links TRBV27 to TRBJ1-3, with D hard to call. This CDR3 has 16 amino acids. V lost 1 base, J lost 2 bases, and 12 bases lay in between. The germline CDR1 and CDR2 sequences are MNHEY and SMNVEV (reference sequence). CDR3 bases: TGTGCCAGCAGTTTATTGGCGGGCGATCCTGGAAACACCATATATTTT. Its protein is CASSLLAGDPGNTIYF.

This clone was observed a few times. Here the CDR3 DNA reads TGTGCCTCCCGGGGCTGGGTTAACACTGAAGCTTTCTTT. Translating it yields CASRGWVNTEAFF. The genes are TRBV19 and TRBJ1-1, with a tentative D call TRBD1 (5 bases). This CDR3 spans 13 amino acids. The V and J ends lost 11 bases and 2 bases respectively, with 15 bases between them. The germline gives CDR1 LNHDA, CDR2 SQIVND (reference sequence).

A single count supports this clone. The V gene is TRBV6-4, the J gene TRBJ1-5; D is undetermined. The germline V gene has CDR1 MRHNA and CDR2 SNTAGT. The germline V and J ends were trimmed by 2 bases and 11 bases, with 19 bases remaining between them. The CDR3 sequence is 15 residues long. As DNA, the CDR3 is TGTGCCAGCAGTGACGGGTCCGAAGGTGAGATGGCCCAGCATTTT. This codes for CASSDGSEGEMAQHF.

V is TRBV27 and J is TRBJ2-7; 8 nucleotides match TRBD1. From germline, CDR1 is MNHEY and CDR2 SMNVEV (reference sequence). This CDR3 is built from 13 residues. The J segment lost 2 bases and the V segment lost 5 bases, leaving 2 bases of the junction unmatched. The CDR3, as DNA: TGTGCCAGCAGTCCCAGGGGGCCCTACGAGCAGTACTTC. This encodes CASSPRGPYEQYF.

The chain employs TRBV4-3 and TRBJ2-1; possibly TRBD2 for D (5 bases). The CDR3 has 16 amino acids. The ends were cut back, 0 bases at V and 0 bases at J, with 9 bases in the middle. Germline V gene sequence: CDR1 LGHNA, CDR2 YSLEER. DNA for the CDR3: TGCGCCAGCAGCCAAGAAAAGGACTTCTCCTACAATGAGCAGTTCTTC. Translation gives CASSQEKDFSYNEQFF.

This clone was seen only once. The rearrangement joins TRBV29-1 to TRBJ1-2; D gene uncertain. CDR1 SQVTM and CDR2 ANQGSEA come from the germline V gene. Trimming stripped 1 base from V and 0 bases from J, with 15 bases between. The CDR3 is 16 residues long. DNA for the CDR3: TGCAGCGTTGAAGGGTTCCGTGATGGCGCTAACTATGGCTACACCTTC. It is translated as CSVEGFRDGANYGYTF.

The J gene is TRBJ1-5, the V gene TRBV2; possible D gene TRBD1, 5 bases. The length of the CDR3 is 15 residues. Trimming cost V 0 bases and J 5 bases, with 11 bases left between them. Germline CDR1 and CDR2: SNHLY and FYNNEI. The CDR3 is CASSEAGVADQPQHF. In DNA, the CDR3 is TGTGCCAGCAGTGAAGCGGGGGTTGCGGATCAGCCCCAGCATTTT.

This rearrangement joins TRBV7-9 to TRBJ2-7; no clear D. Germline loops: CDR1 SEHNR, CDR2 FQNEAQ (reference sequence). The CDR3 spans 14 residues. The V gene lost 3 bases and the J gene lost 3 bases, with 12 bases spanning the gap. The CDR3 region is CASSLSGLYYEQYF. For the CDR3, the DNA is TGTGCCAGCAGCTTGTCGGGTCTTTACTACGAGCAGTACTTC.

This chain connects TRBV28 to TRBJ2-5; possibly TRBD1 for D (6 bases). The CDR3 is made up of 14 amino acids. Germline CDR1 and CDR2: MDHEN and SYDVKM. V dropped 1 base and J dropped 3 bases, with 9 bases sitting between them. CDR3 amino acids: CASSLLGQKETQYF. The CDR3 coding sequence is TGTGCCAGCAGTTTATTAGGACAGAAAGAGACCCAGTACTTC.

The chain uses TRBV7-9 and TRBJ2-1; 7 positions agree with TRBD1. Per the germline V gene, CDR1 is SEHNR and CDR2 is FQNEAQ (reference sequence). Germline trimming cut 4 bases from V and 7 bases from J; bases unmatched to any gene: 7. The CDR3 sequence is 14 residues long. CDR3 in DNA: TGTGCCAGCAGCTCCAGGGACAGTTGGAATGAGCAGTTCTTC. It specifies CASSSRDSWNEQFF.

The chain employs TRBV7-9 and TRBJ1-2; 9 nucleotides line up with TRBD1. The length of the CDR3 is 13 residues. The germline V gene has CDR1 SEHNR and CDR2 FQNEAQ (reference sequence). The ends lost 6 bases at V and 2 bases at J; junction bases unmatched: 1. CDR3: CASRGTGNYGYTF. DNA for the CDR3: TGTGCCAGCAGAGGGACAGGGAACTATGGCTACACCTTC.

The rearrangement links TRBV27 to TRBJ1-2; possible D gene TRBD1, 5 bases. The CDR3 runs 15 residues. CDR1 is MNHEY and CDR2 is SMNVEV in the germline V gene (reference sequence). V was pared by 6 bases and J by 2 bases, with 16 bases between. The CDR3 bases are TGTGCCAGCAGCCCCATCTTGGGGGTCAACTATGGCTACACCTTC. Protein product: CASSPILGVNYGYTF.

The V and J genes are TRBV27 and TRBJ2-4, with D unresolved. V dropped 2 bases and J dropped 15 bases, with 20 bases sitting between them. The CDR3 is made up of 14 amino acids. Germline CDR1 MNHEY, CDR2 SMNVEV (reference sequence). CDR3 bases: TGTGCCAGCAGTTTAGGCACACATCCGGGTAAACTGTACTTC. It specifies CASSLGTHPGKLYF.

This clone was counted only a few times. The V and J genes are TRBV4-3 and TRBJ2-7; D call uncertain. Per the germline V gene, CDR1 is LGHNA and CDR2 is YSLEER. The CDR3 is 13 amino acids. Trimming removed 0 bases at V and 4 bases at J, with 7 bases between. The CDR3 region has the DNA TGCGCCAGCAGCCAAGATCGAAGTTACGAGCAGTACTTC. This translates into CASSQDRSYEQYF.

This clone appeared once. The chain is built from TRBV10-2 and TRBJ2-7, with 11 bases matching TRBD2. Germline V CDR1 and CDR2: WSHSY, SAAADI. Trimming removed 2 bases from V and 7 bases from J; junction bases left unmatched: 22. CDR3 length equals 20 residues. The CDR3 coding sequence is TGCGCCAGCAGTGAGCCCCTTAAGGATGGAGTACTAGCGGGAGCGTGGGAGCAGTACTTC. Translation: CASSEPLKDGVLAGAWEQYF.

CDR3 coding DNA: TGTGCCAGCAGTCCACTCCACCAAGGGGTTTCTGGCTACACCTTC. Protein product: CASSPLHQGVSGYTF. The rearrangement joins TRBV28 to TRBJ1-2, with D perhaps TRBD1 (5 bases). Germline V gives CDR1 MDHEN, CDR2 SYDVKM. This CDR3 spans 15 amino acids. V dropped 5 bases and J dropped 7 bases, with 20 bases sitting between them.

This sequence joins TRBV15 and TRBJ1-5, with D possibly being TRBD1 (6 bases). The V gene's germline CDR1 is LNHNV and CDR2 YYDKDF (reference sequence). The CDR3 extends over 14 amino acids. Trimming pared 4 bases from V and 5 bases from J, leaving 12 bases between. The DNA for the CDR3 is TGTGCCACCAGCACAAGCAGGGGCTATCAGCCCCAGCATTTT. It codes for CATSTSRGYQPQHF.

V usage is TRBV27 and J usage is TRBJ2-3; no reliable D call. The V end was cut by 0 bases, the J end by 1 base, with 5 bases between. From germline, CDR1 is MNHEY and CDR2 SMNVEV (reference sequence). This CDR3 is built from 14 residues. The CDR3 spells CASSLSTRTDTQYF. In DNA form, the CDR3 reads TGTGCCAGCAGTTTATCGACCCGCACAGATACGCAGTATTTT.

In DNA form, the CDR3 reads TGTGCCAGCAGTTTTAGCGGGAGGGAAGCAGATACGCAGTATTTT. This codes for CASSFSGREADTQYF. This chain links TRBV28 with TRBJ2-3, with 11 nucleotides matching TRBD2. This CDR3 region has 15 residues. With 3 bases clipped from V and 4 bases from J, the junction kept 3 bases outside the gene matches. Germline assignment: CDR1 MDHEN and CDR2 SYDVKM.

This sequence joins TRBV6-5 and TRBJ1-1; TRBD1 is a possible D gene (5 bases). V was cut by 4 bases and J by 3 bases, with 12 bases left in between. The CDR3 is 14 residues long. CDR1 MNHEY and CDR2 SVGAGI come from the germline V gene. CDR3 region: CASSSLGAHTEAFF. The CDR3 nucleotides are TGTGCCAGCAGTTCTCTAGGGGCGCACACTGAAGCTTTCTTT.

This clone was counted between two and nine times. The genes are TRBV27 and TRBJ2-7; D call uncertain. V dropped 10 bases and J dropped 5 bases, with 12 bases sitting between them. The CDR3 has 11 amino acids. Per germline, CDR1 MNHEY and CDR2 SMNVEV (reference sequence). The CDR3 here is CATAVGHEQYF. The CDR3, as DNA: TGTGCCACCGCCGTGGGCCACGAGCAGTACTTC.

The genes are TRBV7-9 and TRBJ2-1, with 8 nucleotides matching TRBD1. Germline lookup yields CDR1 SEHNR and CDR2 FQNEAQ (reference sequence). J lost 7 bases, V lost 5 bases, and 13 bases had no gene match. The CDR3 contains 16 residues. The CDR3 bases are TGTGCCAGCAGCCCCAGCCTCAGGGGGCGCGAGAATGAGCAGTTCTTC. This translates into CASSPSLRGRENEQFF.